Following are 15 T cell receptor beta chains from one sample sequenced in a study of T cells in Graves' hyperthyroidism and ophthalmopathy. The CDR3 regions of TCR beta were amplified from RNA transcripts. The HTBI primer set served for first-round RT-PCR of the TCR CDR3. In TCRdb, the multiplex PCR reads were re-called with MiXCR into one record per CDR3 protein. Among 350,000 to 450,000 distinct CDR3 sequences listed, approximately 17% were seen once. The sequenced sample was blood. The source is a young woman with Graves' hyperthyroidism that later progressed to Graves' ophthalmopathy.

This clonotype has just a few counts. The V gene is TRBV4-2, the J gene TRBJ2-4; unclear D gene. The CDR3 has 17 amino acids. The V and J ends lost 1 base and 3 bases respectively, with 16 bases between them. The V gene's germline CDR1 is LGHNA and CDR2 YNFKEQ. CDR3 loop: CASSQVGVGVDKNIQYF. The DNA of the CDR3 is TGTGCCAGCAGCCAAGTAGGTGTGGGTGTAGACAAAAACATTCAGTACTTC.

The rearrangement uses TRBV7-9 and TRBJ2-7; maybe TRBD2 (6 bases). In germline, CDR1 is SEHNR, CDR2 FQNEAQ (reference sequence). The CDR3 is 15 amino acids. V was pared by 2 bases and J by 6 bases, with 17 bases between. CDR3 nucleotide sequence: TGTGCCAGCAGCTTAATCCCGGAGGGGCTACGCGAGCAGTACTTC. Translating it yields CASSLIPEGLREQYF. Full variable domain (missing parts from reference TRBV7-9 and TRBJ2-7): DTGVSQNPRHKITKRGQNVTFRCDPISEHNRLYWYRQTLGQGPEFLTYFQNEAQLEKSRLLSDRFSAERPKGSFSTLEIQRTEQGDSAMYLCASSLIPEGLREQYFGPGTRLTVT.

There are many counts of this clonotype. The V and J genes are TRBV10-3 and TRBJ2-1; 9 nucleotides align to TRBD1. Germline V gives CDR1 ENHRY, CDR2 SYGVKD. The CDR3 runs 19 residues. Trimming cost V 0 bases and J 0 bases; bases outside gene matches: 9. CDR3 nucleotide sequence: TGTGCCATCAGTGAGTCCAGGGGACAGGGCTCGAGCTCCTACAATGAGCAGTTCTTC. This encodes CAISESRGQGSSSYNEQFF.

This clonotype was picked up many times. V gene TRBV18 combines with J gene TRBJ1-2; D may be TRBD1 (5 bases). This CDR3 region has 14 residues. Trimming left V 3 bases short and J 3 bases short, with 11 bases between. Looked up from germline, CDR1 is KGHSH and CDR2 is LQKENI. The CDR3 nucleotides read TGTGCCAGCTCACCGAGCAGGGAGGACTATGGCTACACCTTC. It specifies CASSPSREDYGYTF.

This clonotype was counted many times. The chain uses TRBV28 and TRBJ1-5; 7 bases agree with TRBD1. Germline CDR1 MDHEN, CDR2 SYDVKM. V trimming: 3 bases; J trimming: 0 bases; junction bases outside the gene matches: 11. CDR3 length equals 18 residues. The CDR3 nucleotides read TGTGCCAGCAGTTTTGCAAAGGGGACAGTTTATAGCAATCAGCCCCAGCATTTT. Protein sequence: CASSFAKGTVYSNQPQHF.

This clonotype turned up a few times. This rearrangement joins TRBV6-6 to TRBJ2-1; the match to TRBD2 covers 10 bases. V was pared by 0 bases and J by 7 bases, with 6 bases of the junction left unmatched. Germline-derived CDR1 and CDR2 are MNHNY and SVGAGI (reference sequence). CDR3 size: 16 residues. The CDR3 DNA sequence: TGTGCCAGCAGTTACTCGAGCGGGGGGGCAGGTAATGAGCAGTTCTTC. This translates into CASSYSSGGAGNEQFF.

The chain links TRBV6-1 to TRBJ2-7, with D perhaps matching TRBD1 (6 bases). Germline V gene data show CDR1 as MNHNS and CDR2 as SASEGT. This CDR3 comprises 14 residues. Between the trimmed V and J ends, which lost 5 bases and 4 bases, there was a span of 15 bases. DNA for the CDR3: TGTGCCAGCAGTCAGACCCAGACAGGTTACGAGCAGTACGTC. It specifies CASSQTQTGYEQYV.

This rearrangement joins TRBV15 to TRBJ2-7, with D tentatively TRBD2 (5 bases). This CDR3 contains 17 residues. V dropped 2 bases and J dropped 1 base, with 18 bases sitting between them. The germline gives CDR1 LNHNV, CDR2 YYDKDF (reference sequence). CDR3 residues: CATSRSNRGFLSYEQYF. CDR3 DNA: TGTGCCACCAGCAGATCCAACAGAGGGTTCCTTTCCTACGAGCAGTACTTC. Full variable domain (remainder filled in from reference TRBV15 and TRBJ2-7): DAMVIQNPRYQVTQFGKPVTLSCSQTLNHNVMYWYQQKSSQAPKLLFHYYDKDFNNEADTPDNFQSRRPNTSFCFLDIRSPGLGDTAMYLCATSRSNRGFLSYEQYFGPGTRLTVT.

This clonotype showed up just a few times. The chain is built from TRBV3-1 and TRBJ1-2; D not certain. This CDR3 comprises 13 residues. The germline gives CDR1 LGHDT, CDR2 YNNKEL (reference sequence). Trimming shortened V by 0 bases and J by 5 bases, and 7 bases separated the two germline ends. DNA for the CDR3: TGTGCCAGCAGCCAAGAACCGCTTTATGGCTACACCTTC. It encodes CASSQEPLYGYTF.

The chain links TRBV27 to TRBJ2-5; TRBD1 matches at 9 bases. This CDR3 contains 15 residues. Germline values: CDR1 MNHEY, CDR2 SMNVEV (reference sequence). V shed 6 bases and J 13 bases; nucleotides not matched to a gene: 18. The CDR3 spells CASSRDRDRVPSWYF. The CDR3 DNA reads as TGTGCCAGCAGCCGTGACCGGGACAGGGTCCCCTCGTGGTACTTC.

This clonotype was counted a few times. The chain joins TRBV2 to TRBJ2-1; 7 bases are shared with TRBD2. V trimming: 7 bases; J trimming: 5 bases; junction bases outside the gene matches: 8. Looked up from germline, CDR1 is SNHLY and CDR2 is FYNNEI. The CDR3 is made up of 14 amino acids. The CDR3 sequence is CASTGSGIHNEQFF. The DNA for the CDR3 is TGTGCCAGCACCGGAAGCGGGATTCACAATGAGCAGTTCTTC. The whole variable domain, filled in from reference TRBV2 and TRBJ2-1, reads EPEVTQTPSHQVTQMGQEVILRCVPISNHLYFYWYRQILGQKVEFLVSFYNNEISEKSEIFDDQFSVERPDGSNFTLKIRSTKLEDSAMYFCASTGSGIHNEQFFGPGTRLTVL.

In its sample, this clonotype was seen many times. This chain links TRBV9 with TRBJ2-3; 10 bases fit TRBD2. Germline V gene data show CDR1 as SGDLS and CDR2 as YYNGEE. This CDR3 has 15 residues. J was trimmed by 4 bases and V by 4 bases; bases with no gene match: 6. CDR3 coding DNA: TGTGCCAGCAGCCCCGAAGCGGGAGGGGCAGATACGCAGTATTTT. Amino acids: CASSPEAGGADTQYF.

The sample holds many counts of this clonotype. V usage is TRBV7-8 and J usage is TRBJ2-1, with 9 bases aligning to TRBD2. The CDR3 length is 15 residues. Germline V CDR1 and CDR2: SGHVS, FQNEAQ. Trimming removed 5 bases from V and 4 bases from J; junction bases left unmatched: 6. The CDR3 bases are TGTGCCAGCAGCCCGCGGGAGGGCGATTACAATGAGCAGTTCTTC. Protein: CASSPREGDYNEQFF.

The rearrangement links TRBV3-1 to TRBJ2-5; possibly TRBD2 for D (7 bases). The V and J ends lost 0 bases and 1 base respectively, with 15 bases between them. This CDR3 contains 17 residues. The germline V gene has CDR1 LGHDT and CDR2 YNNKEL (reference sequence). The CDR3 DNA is TGTGCCAGCAGCCAAGATGGGGGGGGGGGCTTCCAAGAGACCCAGTACTTC. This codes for CASSQDGGGGFQETQYF.

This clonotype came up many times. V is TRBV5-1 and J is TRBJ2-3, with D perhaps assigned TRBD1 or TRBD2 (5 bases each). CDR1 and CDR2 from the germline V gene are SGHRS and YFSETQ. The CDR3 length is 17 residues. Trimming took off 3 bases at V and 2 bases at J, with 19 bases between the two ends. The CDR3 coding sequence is TGCGCCAGCAGCTGGGACCAACTGGAGCCGATCACAGATACGCAGTATTTT. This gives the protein CASSWDQLEPITDTQYF.